This T cell receptor beta chain derives from a study of spatial heterogeneity in lung cancer. Study in general: Each time, sequencing found more beta-chain sequences than alpha-chain sequences.

Time point meaning: sample taken at primary tumor resection. This clonotype was seen repeatedly, ten times or more. Each CDR3 protein gets one entry after TCRdb re-called the 5' RACE reads with MiXCR. Of around 5,000 distinct CDR3 sequences detected, more than 4% appear once; the ten largest clones hold about 9.2%. Sample: normal lung tissue next to the tumor, taken at surgery. The sequence was obtained from a female donor with early-stage non-small cell lung cancer.

CDR3 sequence (DNA): TGTGCCAGCAGTACCCTCAGGGTGACCGGGGAGCTGTTTTTT. It translates to CASSTLRVTGELFF. The chain has TRBV6-1 and TRBJ2-2, with a tentative D call TRBD1 (5 bases). CDR1 and CDR2 (germline): MNHNS, SASEGT. Trimming took 5 bases from V and 5 from J, leaving 12 bases between them. This CDR3 has 14 residues.